This TCR beta chain was recovered during a study of CD4+ T cells in melanoma. The method was immunoSEQ multiplex PCR; TCRdb's version includes in-frame clones alone and lacks a portion of them. The profile shows about 140,000 clones, roughly 91% of them singletons. The count of this clone is one. Relative to the germline gene, one junction end is altered; a read error may explain this. This sequence was found in a human donor with melanoma.

The CDR3 nucleotides read TGCGCCAGCAGTTTGGAGGGACGGTCCGGGGAGCTGTTTTTT. It is translated as CASSLEGRSGELFF. The genes are TRBV5-1 and TRBJ2-2; D perhaps matches TRBD2 (6 bases). The CDR3 extends over 14 amino acids. CDR1 is SGHRS, CDR2 YFSETQ, per germline.